This T cell receptor (beta chain) derives from a study of cytomegalovirus exposure and HLA in healthy donors. Study details: Ancestry clustering placed more than 65% of over 300 genotyped donors in the Caucasian-associated cluster.

The CDR3 extends over 14 amino acids. CDR1 and CDR2 (germline): KGHSH, LQKENI. J was trimmed by 4 bases and V by 5 bases; bases with no gene match: 5. The PCR had 60 Vbeta and 13 Jbeta primers. Measured with immunoSEQ multiplex PCR; TCRdb has only the in-frame clones, and not every one. The profile shows around 96,000 clones, around four fifths of them singletons. The sequence was collected from a man between 25 and 39 years old in good health and CMV-seropositive. Sequenced sample: PBMCs. This chain connects TRBV18 to TRBJ2-1; TRBD2 matches 7 bases. The chain's CDR3 is CASSGPGGYNEQFF. The CDR3 coding sequence is TGTGCCAGCTCAGGACCCGGGGGGTACAATGAGCAGTTCTTC.